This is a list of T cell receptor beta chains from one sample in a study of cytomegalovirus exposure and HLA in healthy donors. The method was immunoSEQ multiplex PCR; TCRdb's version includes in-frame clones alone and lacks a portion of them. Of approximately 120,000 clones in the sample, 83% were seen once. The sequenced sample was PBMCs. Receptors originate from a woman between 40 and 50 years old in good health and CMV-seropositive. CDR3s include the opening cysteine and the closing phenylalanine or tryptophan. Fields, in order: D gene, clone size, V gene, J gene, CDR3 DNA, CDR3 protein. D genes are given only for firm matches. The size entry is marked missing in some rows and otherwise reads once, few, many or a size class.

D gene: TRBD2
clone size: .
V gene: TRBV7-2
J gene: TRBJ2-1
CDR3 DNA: TGTGCCAGCACCTTACTAGCGGGAGATGTCCATGAGCAGTTCTTC
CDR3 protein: CASTLLAGDVHEQFF

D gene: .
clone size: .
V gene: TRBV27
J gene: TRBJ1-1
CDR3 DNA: TGTGCCAGCAGCTCAGGGTGGAGCACTGAAGCTTTCTTT
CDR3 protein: CASSSGWSTEAFF

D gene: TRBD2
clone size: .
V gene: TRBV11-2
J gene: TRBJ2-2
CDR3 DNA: TGTGCCAGCAGCTCACGGAGCGGGAGGAGTAACACCGGGGAGCTGTTTTTT
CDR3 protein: CASSSRSGRSNTGELFF

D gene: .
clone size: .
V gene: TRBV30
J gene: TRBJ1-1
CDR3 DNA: TGTGCCTGGAGTGTAGCTAGGGAGGCGAACACTGAAGCTTTCTTT
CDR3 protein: CAWSVAREANTEAFF

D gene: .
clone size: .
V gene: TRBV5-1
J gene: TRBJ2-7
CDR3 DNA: TGCGCCAGCAGCTTGTTCCCCACAGGAAACTACGAGCAGTACTTC
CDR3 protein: CASSLFPTGNYEQYF

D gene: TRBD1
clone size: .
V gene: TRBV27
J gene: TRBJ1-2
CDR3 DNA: TGTGCCAGCAGTACAGGGGGCTCCTATGGCTACACCTTC
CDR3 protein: CASSTGGSYGYTF

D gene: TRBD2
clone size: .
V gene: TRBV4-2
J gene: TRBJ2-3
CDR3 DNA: TGTGCCAGCAGCCAAGAACTAGCGGGAGGGTCTCACACAGATACGCAGTATTTT
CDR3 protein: CASSQELAGGSHTDTQYF

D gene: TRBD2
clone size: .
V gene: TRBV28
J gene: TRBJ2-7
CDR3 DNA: TGTGCCAGCAGTTTCCCTCCATCCTGGCGGGAGGACTACGAGCAGTACTTC
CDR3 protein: CASSFPPSWREDYEQYF

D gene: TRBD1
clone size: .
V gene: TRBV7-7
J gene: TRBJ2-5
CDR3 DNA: TGTGCTAGCAGCTTGGCAGGGGGCCAAGAGACCCAGTACTTC
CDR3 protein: CASSLAGGQETQYF

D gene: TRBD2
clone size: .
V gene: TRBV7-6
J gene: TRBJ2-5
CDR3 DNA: TGTGCCAGCAGCTCCGGGACTAGCGGGAGATGGGACCAAGAGACCCAGTACTTC
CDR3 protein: CASSSGTSGRWDQETQYF

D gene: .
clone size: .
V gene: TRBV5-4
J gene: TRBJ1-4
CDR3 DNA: TGTGCCAGCAGCCGATCACCTAACAGAAATGAAAAACTGTTTTTT
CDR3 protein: CASSRSPNRNEKLFF

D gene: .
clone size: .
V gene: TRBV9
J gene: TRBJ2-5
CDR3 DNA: TGTGCCAGCAGCGATGCCCGGGACAGGGTTCTAGCGGGGCTGTACCAAGAGACCCAGTACTTC
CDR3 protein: CASSDARDRVLAGLYQETQYF

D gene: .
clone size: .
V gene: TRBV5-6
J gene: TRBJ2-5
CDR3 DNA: TGTGCCAGCAGCGAGACAGCACAAGAGACCCAGTACTTC
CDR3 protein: CASSETAQETQYF

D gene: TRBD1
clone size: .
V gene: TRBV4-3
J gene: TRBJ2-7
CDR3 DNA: TGCGCCAGCAGCCAAGATTCAGGGGGTCTTTTCGAGCAGCACTTC
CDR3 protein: CASSQDSGGLFEQHF

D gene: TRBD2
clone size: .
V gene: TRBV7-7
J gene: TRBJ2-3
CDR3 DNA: TGTGCTAGCAGCTTTGGACTAGCGACGGATACGCAGTATTTT
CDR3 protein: CASSFGLATDTQYF

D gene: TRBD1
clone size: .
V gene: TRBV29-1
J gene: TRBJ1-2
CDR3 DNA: TGCAGCCCGGCCAAACAGGGGAACTATGGCTACACCTTC
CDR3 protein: CSPAKQGNYGYTF

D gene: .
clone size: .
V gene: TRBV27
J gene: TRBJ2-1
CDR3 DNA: TGTGCCAGCAGTTTCAACAGGGCCAATGAGCAGTTCTTC
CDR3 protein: CASSFNRANEQFF

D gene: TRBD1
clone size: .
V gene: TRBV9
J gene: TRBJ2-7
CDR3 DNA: TGTGCCAGCAGCGTTGGGACAGAACCATACGAGCAGTACTTC
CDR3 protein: CASSVGTEPYEQYF

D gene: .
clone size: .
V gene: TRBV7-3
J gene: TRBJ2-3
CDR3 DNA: TGTGCCAGCAGCCCGATTGGGGCGGGCACAGATACGCAGTATTTT
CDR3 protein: CASSPIGAGTDTQYF

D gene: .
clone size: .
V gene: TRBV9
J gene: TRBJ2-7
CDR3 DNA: TGTGCCAGCAGCGTATCGACTAGTGAGTACGAGCAGTACTTC
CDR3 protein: CASSVSTSEYEQYF

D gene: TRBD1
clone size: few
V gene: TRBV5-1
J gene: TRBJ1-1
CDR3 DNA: TGCGCCAGCAGATCGCAGAGGCTACAGGGGAGCACTGAAGCTTTCTTT
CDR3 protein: CASRSQRLQGSTEAFF

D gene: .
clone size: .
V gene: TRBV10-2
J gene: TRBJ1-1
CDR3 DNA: TGCGCCAGCAGTGAGTCGGCCGCTGAAGCTTTCTTT
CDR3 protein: CASSESAAEAFF

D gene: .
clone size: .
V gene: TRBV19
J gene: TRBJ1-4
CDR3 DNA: TGTGCCAGTACCTTAGGGGGTGAAAAACTGTTTTTT
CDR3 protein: CASTLGGEKLFF

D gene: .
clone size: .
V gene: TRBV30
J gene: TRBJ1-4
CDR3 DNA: TGTGCCGCCCGGGGGGTGGGTGAAAAACTGTTTTTT
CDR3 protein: CAARGVGEKLFF

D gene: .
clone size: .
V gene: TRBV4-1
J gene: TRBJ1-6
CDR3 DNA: TGCGCCAGCAGCCAAGGGAGCGGACCGTATAATTCACCCCTCCACTTT
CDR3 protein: CASSQGSGPYNSPLHF

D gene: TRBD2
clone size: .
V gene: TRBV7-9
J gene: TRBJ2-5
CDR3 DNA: TGTTCCAGCAGCTCCCCTCTAGCGGGAGGGGTGGAAAACCAAGAGACCCAGTACTTC
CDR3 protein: CSSSSPLAGGVENQETQYF

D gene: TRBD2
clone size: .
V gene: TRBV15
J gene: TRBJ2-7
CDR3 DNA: TGTGCCACCAGCAGAGAAGGTGCGGGAGGGGGCGAGCAGTACTTC
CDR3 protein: CATSREGAGGGEQYF

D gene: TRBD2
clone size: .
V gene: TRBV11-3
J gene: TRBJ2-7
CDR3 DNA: TGTGCCAGCAGCCCCCAGGTTGGTAGCGGGGCCTACGAGCAGTACTTC
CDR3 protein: CASSPQVGSGAYEQYF

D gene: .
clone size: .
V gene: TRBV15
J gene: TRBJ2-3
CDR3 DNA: TGTGCCACCAGCAGCCTGAGGGGGAGCACAGATACGCAGTATTTT
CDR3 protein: CATSSLRGSTDTQYF

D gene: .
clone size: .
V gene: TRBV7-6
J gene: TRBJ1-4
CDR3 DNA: TGTGCCAGCAGCGCCCGACACCAGGATTCGGCAACTAATGAAAAACTGTTTTTT
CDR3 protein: CASSARHQDSATNEKLFF

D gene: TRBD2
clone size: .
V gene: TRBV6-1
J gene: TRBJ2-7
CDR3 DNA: TGTGCCAGCAGTGAATTTGGACTAGCGGGAGAAGACGAGCAGTACTTC
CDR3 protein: CASSEFGLAGEDEQYF

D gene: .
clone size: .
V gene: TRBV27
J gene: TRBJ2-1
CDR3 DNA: TGTGCCAGCAGTCCAACCCGGACTATCGAACCGCAGTTCTTC
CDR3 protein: CASSPTRTIEPQFF

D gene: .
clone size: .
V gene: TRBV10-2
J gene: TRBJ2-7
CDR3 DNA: TGCGCCAGCAGCGGCCAGGGGCCCTACGAGCAGTACTTC
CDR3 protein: CASSGQGPYEQYF

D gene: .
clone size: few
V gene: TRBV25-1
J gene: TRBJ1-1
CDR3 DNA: TGTGCCAGCCGCCAGACAGGACCCGTGAACACTGAAGCTTTCTTT
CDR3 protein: CASRQTGPVNTEAFF

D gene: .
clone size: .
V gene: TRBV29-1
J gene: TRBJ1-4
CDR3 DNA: TGCAGCGTTGAGACAGCAACTAATGAAAAACTGTTTTTT
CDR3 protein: CSVETATNEKLFF

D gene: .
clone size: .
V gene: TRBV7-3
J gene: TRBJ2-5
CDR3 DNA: TGTGCCAGCAGCTTAAATCCCCCGGTGACAGAAGAGACCCAGTACTTC
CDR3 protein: CASSLNPPVTEETQYF

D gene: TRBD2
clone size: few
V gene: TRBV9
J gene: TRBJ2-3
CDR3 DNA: TGTGCCAGCAGCGGGCGGGAGTCAGGAGCAGATACGCAGTATTTT
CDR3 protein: CASSGRESGADTQYF

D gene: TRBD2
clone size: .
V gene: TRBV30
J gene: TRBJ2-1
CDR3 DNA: TGTGCCTGGAGTGTACGCGGTAGCGGGAGGGCCGGGTTCTTC
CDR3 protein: CAWSVRGSGRAGFF

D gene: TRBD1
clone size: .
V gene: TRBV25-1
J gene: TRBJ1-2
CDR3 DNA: TGTGCCAGCAGGGGACAGGGAGGTCACTATGGCTACACCTTC
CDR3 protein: CASRGQGGHYGYTF

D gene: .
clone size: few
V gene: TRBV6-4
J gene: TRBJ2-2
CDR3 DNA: TGTGCCAGCAGTGACGGCAGGGCCGGGGAGCTGTTTTTT
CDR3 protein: CASSDGRAGELFF

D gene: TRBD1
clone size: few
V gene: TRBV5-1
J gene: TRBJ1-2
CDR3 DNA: TGCGCCAGCAGCTACGGGACAGATTATGGCTACACCTTC
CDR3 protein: CASSYGTDYGYTF

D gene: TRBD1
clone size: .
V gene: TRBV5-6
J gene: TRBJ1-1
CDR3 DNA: TGTGCCAGCAGCCCGACAGGGAGTGGGGGCACTGAAGCTTTCTTT
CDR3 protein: CASSPTGSGGTEAFF

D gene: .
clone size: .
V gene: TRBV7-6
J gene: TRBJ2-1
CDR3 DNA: TGTGCCAGCAGCCGCACAGGGATATCAGACAATGAACAGTTCTTC
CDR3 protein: CASSRTGISDNEQFF

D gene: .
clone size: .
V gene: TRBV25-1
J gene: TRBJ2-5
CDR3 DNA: TGTGCCAGCAGTGAACCACAAGAGACCCAGTACTTC
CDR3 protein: CASSEPQETQYF

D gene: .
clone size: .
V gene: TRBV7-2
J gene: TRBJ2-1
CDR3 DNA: TGTGCCAGCAGCTTAAAGGACACGTGGGGGCACAATGAGCAGTTCTTC
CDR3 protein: CASSLKDTWGHNEQFF

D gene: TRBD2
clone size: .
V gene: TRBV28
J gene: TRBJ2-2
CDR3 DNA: TGTGCCAGCAGTCCTTCTGGACTAGCGGTCACCGGGGAGCTGTTTTTT
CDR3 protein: CASSPSGLAVTGELFF

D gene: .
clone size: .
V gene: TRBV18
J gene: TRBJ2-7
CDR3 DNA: TGTGCCAGCTCACCTGAGCAGGATACCTACGAGCAGTACTTC
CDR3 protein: CASSPEQDTYEQYF

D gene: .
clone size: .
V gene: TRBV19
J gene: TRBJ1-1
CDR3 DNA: TGTGCCAGTAGTATCAGGACGGACATAGCCACTGAAGCTTTCTTT
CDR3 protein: CASSIRTDIATEAFF

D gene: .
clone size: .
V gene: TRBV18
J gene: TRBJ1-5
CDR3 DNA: TGTGCCAGCTCACCAAGCACAGGAATTGGCAATCAGCCCCAGCATTTT
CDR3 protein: CASSPSTGIGNQPQHF

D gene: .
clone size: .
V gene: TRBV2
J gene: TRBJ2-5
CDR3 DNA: TGTGCCAGCAGTCCGGGACACCGATCGGGGGGTGGGACCGGGGAGACCCAGTACTTC
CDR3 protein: CASSPGHRSGGGTGETQYF

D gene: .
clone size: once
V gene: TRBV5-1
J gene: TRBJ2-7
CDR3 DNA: TGCGCCAGCAGCTTGGACAGGCAGAGCTCCTACGAGCAGTACTTC
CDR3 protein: CASSLDRQSSYEQYF

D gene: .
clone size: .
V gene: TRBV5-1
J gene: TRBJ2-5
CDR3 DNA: TGCGCCAGCAGCCACGGAGGAGAGACCCAGTACTTC
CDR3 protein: CASSHGGETQYF

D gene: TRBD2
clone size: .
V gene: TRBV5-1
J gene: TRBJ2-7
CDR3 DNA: TGCGCCAGCAGCTTCCAAGCGGGGGACTCCTACGAGCAGTACTTC
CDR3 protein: CASSFQAGDSYEQYF

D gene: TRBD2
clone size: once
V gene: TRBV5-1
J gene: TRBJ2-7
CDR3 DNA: TGCGCCAGCAGCTTGGGTCTAGCGGGGGCCTACGAGCAGTACTTC
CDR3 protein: CASSLGLAGAYEQYF

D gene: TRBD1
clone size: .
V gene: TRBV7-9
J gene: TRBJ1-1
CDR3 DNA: TGTGCCAGTGAGGGGGCCTACACTGAAGCTTTCTTT
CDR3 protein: CASEGAYTEAFF

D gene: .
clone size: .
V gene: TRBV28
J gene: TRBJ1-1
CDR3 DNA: TGTGCCAGCGGCGGGGGGGTGGGCACTGAAGCTTTCTTT
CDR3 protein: CASGGGVGTEAFF

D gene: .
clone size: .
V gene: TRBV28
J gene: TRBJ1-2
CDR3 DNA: TGTGCCAGCAGCTTTATCGCTCCGGGGACTAACTATGGCTACACCTTC
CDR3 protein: CASSFIAPGTNYGYTF

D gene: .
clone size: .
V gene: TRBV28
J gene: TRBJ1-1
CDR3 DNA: TGTGCCAGCAGTGTAACTAGGGGGGGCACTGAAGCTTTCTTT
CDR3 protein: CASSVTRGGTEAFF

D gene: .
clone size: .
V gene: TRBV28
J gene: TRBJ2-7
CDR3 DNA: TGTGCCAGCAGTTTACTCAGGTTCGAGCAGTACTTC
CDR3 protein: CASSLLRFEQYF